This T cell receptor beta chain was sequenced for a study of T cell changes during pregnancy in multiple sclerosis. V was pared by 1 base and J by 3 bases, with 3 bases of the junction left unmatched. From germline, CDR1 is SGHAT and CDR2 FQNNGV. This CDR3 contains 15 residues. Only in-frame clones appear in the TCRdb table, and some are missing; sequencing was by immunoSEQ multiplex PCR. Altogether some 60,000 clones are present, 90% being singletons, with the ten largest covering 3.3%. The sample in question was peripheral blood, obtained in the first trimester of pregnancy. The clonotype originates from a female donor in good health, enrolled as a control in a pregnancy study. V gene TRBV11-2 combines with J gene TRBJ2-7, with 10 bases aligning to TRBD2. This CDR3 reads CASSLVVAGGYEQYF. CDR3 in DNA: TGTGCCAGCAGCTTAGTAGTAGCGGGGGGCTACGAGCAGTACTTC.